This TCR beta chain derives from a study of T cells expressing NK-cell markers. Regarding the study as a whole: There were several donors in whom these clonotypes also led the CD3+CD56-NKG2C+ fraction.

Germline loops: CDR1 LGHNA, CDR2 YSLEER. The CDR3 runs to 16 residues. A word on this clonotype: Its target is unknown.

From the 5' RACE reads, TCRdb lists one entry per CDR3 protein and no DNA. This repertoire includes about 440,000 distinct CDR3 sequences. The V gene is TRBV4-3, the J gene TRBJ1-1. The sequenced material came from blood T cells: a sorted CD56 or NKG2C T cell subset, CD4+ or CD8+ T cells, or bulk PBMC T cells (not recorded which). The source of this sequence is a woman aged 18 to 75 in good health. CDR3 loop: CASSYQLWGMNTEAFF.